A selection of T cell receptor beta chains follows, all from one sample in a study of type 1 and type 2 diabetes patients. Via MiXCR, TCRdb re-called the multiplex PCR reads, giving one row per CDR3 protein. The sample includes under 300,000 distinct CDR3 sequences, more than 40% of them seen just once. The sequencing sample was made of peripheral blood mononuclear cells (PBMCs). The receptor source for this set is a man younger than 35 with type 2 diabetes. Both conserved end residues are part of each CDR3. A D gene is named only where the DNA matches it firmly. Rows give clone size only sometimes, using once, few, many, or a class for an expanded clone.

>TRBV12-3/TRBV12-4|-|few|TRBJ2-7
TGTGCCAGCAGCCGGTTGTGGGAGCAGTACTTC
CASSRLWEQYF
>TRBV2|TRBD2|-|TRBJ2-5
TGTGCCAGCAGTGACGGACTAGCGGGGGGGTTCTATGCCCAAGAGACCCAGTACTTC
CASSDGLAGGFYAQETQYF
>TRBV28|TRBD1|-|TRBJ2-3
TGTGCCAGCAGCCACAGGGACAGTCGAACAGATACGCAGTATTTT
CASSHRDSRTDTQYF
>TRBV7-3|-|-|TRBJ2-1
TGTGCCAGAAGCTCCCTGGTAGGGAACTACAATGAGCAGTTCTTC
CARSSLVGNYNEQFF
>TRBV20-1|-|-|TRBJ2-1
TGCAGTGCTGGGGGGGGCGCCAATGAGCAGTTCTTC
CSAGGGANEQFF
>TRBV19|-|-|TRBJ2-6
TGTGCCAGTAGTATAACGGGGCCTGGGGCCAACGTCCTGACTTTC
CASSITGPGANVLTF
>TRBV20-1|-|-|TRBJ2-2
TGCAGTGCTAGGACGAACACCGGGGAGCTGTTTTTT
CSARTNTGELFF
>TRBV24-1|TRBD1|-|TRBJ2-2
TGTGCCACCAGTGAAACAGGGGGCCGGGAGCTGTTTTTT
CATSETGGRELFF
>TRBV11-2|-|-|TRBJ2-3
TGTGCCAGCAGGGCGGTCCTGACAGATACGCAGTATTTT
CASRAVLTDTQYF
>TRBV19|-|-|TRBJ2-1
TGTGCCAGTAGTCTGCGCACCACCTACAATGAGCAGTTCTTC
CASSLRTTYNEQFF
>TRBV12-3/TRBV12-4|TRBD2|-|TRBJ2-3
TGTGCCAGCAGTTTTGCACCCCTGCGAGCGGGGTGGAGAGATACGCAGTATTTT
CASSFAPLRAGWRDTQYF
>TRBV5-1|-|-|TRBJ2-5
TGTGCCAGCAGCTTACTGCAAGACCAAGAGACCCAGTACTTC
CASSLLQDQETQYF
>TRBV20-1|TRBD1|-|TRBJ1-2
TGCAGTGCTAGAGCCCGGACAGGGGGTCGTGGAGGCTACACCTTC
CSARARTGGRGGYTF
>TRBV28|-|few|TRBJ1-1
TGTGCCAGCAGACAAAGCAGGGGCCCTGAAGCTTTCTTT
CASRQSRGPEAFF
>TRBV7-2|-|-|TRBJ1-2
TGTGCCAGCAGCTTAGTTGACGGTGCTAACTATGGCTACACCTTC
CASSLVDGANYGYTF
>TRBV7-8|-|once|TRBJ1-3
TGTGCCAGCAGCTTACCCCCTGGAAACACCATATATTTT
CASSLPPGNTIYF
>TRBV28|-|-|TRBJ2-1
TGTGCCAGCAGTGACGCATACAATGAGCAGTTCTTC
CASSDAYNEQFF
>TRBV4-1|-|-|TRBJ1-6
TGCGCCAGCGGCCAAGGACATAATTCACCCCCCCACTTT
CASGQGHNSPPHF
>TRBV7-3|TRBD1|once|TRBJ1-1
TGTGCCAGCACCTTCGACAGGGGGAGGACTGAAGCTTTCTTT
CASTFDRGRTEAFF
>TRBV19|TRBD2|-|TRBJ2-5
TGTGCCAGTAGCCCCCAGGGGGGACTAGCTGCAGAGACCCAGTACTTC
CASSPQGGLAAETQYF
>TRBV19|-|-|TRBJ1-2
TGTGCCAGTAGTATTTTAGGAGGCGAGAACTCTAACTATGGCTACACCTTC
CASSILGGENSNYGYTF
>TRBV12-3/TRBV12-4|TRBD1|-|TRBJ2-2
TGTGCCAGCAGTTTTCGGACAGGGTCCTTAACGAACACCGGGGAGCTGTTTTTT
CASSFRTGSLTNTGELFF
>TRBV7-9|-|-|TRBJ2-5
TGTGCCAGCAGCGTCGGGACGCGGCAAGAGACCCAGTACTTC
CASSVGTRQETQYF
>TRBV27|TRBD1|few|TRBJ1-6
TGTGCCAGCAGTTTAGGGACAGGCTTATCACCCCTCCACTTT
CASSLGTGLSPLHF
>TRBV5-1|TRBD1|-|TRBJ1-2
TGTGCCAGCAGCCAGGTCCTAAAAGGGGACAGGGTAGGATATGGCTACACCTTC
CASSQVLKGDRVGYGYTF
>TRBV24-1|TRBD2|-|TRBJ2-6
TGTGCCACCAGTGACCCCCGACTAGCGGGAGACCCCCCTGGGGCCAACGTCCTGACTTTC
CATSDPRLAGDPPGANVLTF
>TRBV20-1|-|-|TRBJ1-4
TGCAGTGCTGGAGAAGGGGCGAATAAACTGTTTTTT
CSAGEGANKLFF
>TRBV20-1|-|few|TRBJ1-2
TGCAGTCAAGAATACCTCTATGGCTACACCTTC
CSQEYLYGYTF
>TRBV20-1|-|once|TRBJ1-6
TGCAGTGCTAAACGCGAGGCAGGGACAAATTCACCCCTCCACTTT
CSAKREAGTNSPLHF
>TRBV19|-|few|TRBJ2-3
TGTGCCAGTAGTATTGGGACGGGGTGGATCGATACGCAGTATTTT
CASSIGTGWIDTQYF
>TRBV2|-|-|TRBJ1-4
TGTGCCAGCAGTCCAGGGGATGTGCCTAATGAAAAACTGTTTTTT
CASSPGDVPNEKLFF
>TRBV7-8|-|-|TRBJ2-2
TGTGCCAGCAGCTTCCGGGGGAAGGCCGGGGAGCTGTTTTTT
CASSFRGKAGELFF
>TRBV7-7|-|-|TRBJ2-5
TGTGCCAGCAGCTTAGCTACGCGGCCCCAAGAGACCCAGTACTTC
CASSLATRPQETQYF
>TRBV6-1|-|-|TRBJ1-1
TGTGCCTGCAGTGAAGTCTGGGCCCAGGGAGGGTCGGACACTGAAGCTTTCTTT
CACSEVWAQGGSDTEAFF
>TRBV5-1|-|-|TRBJ2-1
TGCGCCATCACCCGAACAGGGAGCAATGAGCAGTTCTTC
CAITRTGSNEQFF
>TRBV5-1|TRBD2|-|TRBJ2-1
TGCGCCAGCAGCTTCGGGCTAGCGGGGATAAATGAGCAGTTCTTC
CASSFGLAGINEQFF
>TRBV6-1|-|-|TRBJ1-4
TGTGCCAGCAAAACGACTCCCCAGGGCCTCCCTTCCTTT
CASKTTPQGLPSF
>TRBV9|-|-|TRBJ1-5
TGTGCCAGTGGGTCTGCGAATCAGCCCCAGCATTTT
CASGSANQPQHF
>TRBV28|-|-|TRBJ1-2
TGTGCCAGCAATCCAAGGGCTAACTATGGCTACACCTTC
CASNPRANYGYTF
>TRBV10-1|-|-|TRBJ2-1
TGCGCCAGCAGTGACAGGGACGTTTCCTACAATGAGCAGTTCTTC
CASSDRDVSYNEQFF
>TRBV4-1|-|few|TRBJ2-7
TGCGCCAGCAGCCCGAGCCGGGACGGGGCCTACGAGCAGTACTTC
CASSPSRDGAYEQYF
>TRBV10-3|TRBD1|few|TRBJ2-5
TGTGCCATCAGTGAGTCGGCAGGGGGCTGGGAGACCCAGTACTTC
CAISESAGGWETQYF
>TRBV19|-|few|TRBJ1-5
TGTGCCAGTAGTGGGGAACCCGGCCTTAGCAATCAGCCCCAGCATTTT
CASSGEPGLSNQPQHF
>TRBV7-2|TRBD2|few|TRBJ2-1
TGTGCCAGCAGCTTACGCGGACTAGCGTACAATGAGCAGTTCTTC
CASSLRGLAYNEQFF
>TRBV7-8|TRBD1|-|TRBJ2-3
TGTGCCAGCAGCCGTGGGACAGCCCACACAGATACGCAGTATTTT
CASSRGTAHTDTQYF
>TRBV7-2|-|-|TRBJ1-5
TGTGCCAGCAGCTTCAGGGTGGGGAATCAGCCCCAGCATTTT
CASSFRVGNQPQHF
>TRBV27|TRBD1|-|TRBJ1-4
TGTGCCAGCACGGGACAGGGAAGTGAAAAACTGTTTTTT
CASTGQGSEKLFF
>TRBV6-1|-|-|TRBJ2-3
TGTGCCAGCAGTGAAGATGGTAGCGGCACAGATACGCAGTATTTT
CASSEDGSGTDTQYF
>TRBV20-1|-|-|TRBJ2-3
TGCAGGGGGACAGATACGCAGTATTTT
CRGTDTQYF
>TRBV28|-|-|TRBJ2-6
TGTGCCACTACTGACTCTGGGGCCAACGTCCTGACTTTC
CATTDSGANVLTF
>TRBV5-1|-|few|TRBJ2-7
TGCGCCAGCAGCTGGACGGCAACTTACGAGCAGTACTTC
CASSWTATYEQYF
>TRBV6-1|TRBD1|-|TRBJ1-2
TGTGCCAGCAGTGAAGGTACAGGGGGATACTATGGCTACACCTTC
CASSEGTGGYYGYTF
>TRBV20-1|-|-|TRBJ2-3
TGCAGTGCTAGTGGTAGCGGACGCACAGATACGCAGTATTTT
CSASGSGRTDTQYF
>TRBV7-2|TRBD2|few|TRBJ2-5
TGTGCCAGCAGGTGGAGGAGCGGGGGTCTCGGAGAGACCCAGTACTTC
CASRWRSGGLGETQYF
>TRBV4-2|TRBD1|-|TRBJ2-5
TGTGCCAGCAGCCAAGATGCATCGGGACAGCTATACTCAGAGACCCAGTACTTC
CASSQDASGQLYSETQYF
>TRBV14|-|-|TRBJ2-2
TGCGCCAGCAGCCAACCCGACAGGAACACCGGGGAGCTGTTTTTT
CASSQPDRNTGELFF
>TRBV30|-|few|TRBJ1-1
TGTGCCTGGAGTGCCGCTGAGGGTCTAGCTTTCTTT
CAWSAAEGLAFF